This TCR beta chain was obtained from a study of T cell repertoires in cytomegalovirus infection (dated by TCRdb to 2018 to 2020). About the investigation overall: Peptide stimulations targeted recently identified HLA-C-restricted CMV epitopes, whose presentation resists viral immunomodulation, together with well-studied HLA-B-restricted epitopes. Donor HLA type was relevant to the analysis, as public TCR beta signatures indicated carriage of CMV infection together with the matching HLA type.

TCRdb names Illumina HiSeq 1500 as the instrument used. The raw public reads went through TCRdb reprocessing: fastp at Q25, MiXCR clone calling, in-frame beta chains kept. Rows are unified per CDR3 protein, each entry keeping the most common DNA and genes. In this sample the table shows about 700,000 distinct CDR3 sequences, 30% to 35% of which occur a single time. The top ten hold about 18% of the sample. In the case of this clonotype: It lacks a known antigen. It has no much larger one-base neighbor in the sample; base qualities were not kept.

Overall results and qualifications from the work: The ex vivo response was dominated by HLA-C-restricted CMV-specific TCR beta clonotypes, and the single most frequent clonotype in two of eight donors was supplied by these HLA-C-restricted clonotypes. In both this cohort and an independent cohort of 350 or so donors, the cumulative frequency of public TCR beta family members distinguished carriers of CMV infection plus the relevant HLA type.

The treatment or condition label here, explained by the study, means: in vitro stimulation with specific CMV peptide epitopes to enrich CMV-specific T cells. V drops 0 bases and J drops 5 bases, leaving 5 bases in between. The germline V gene gives CDR1 as MNHEY and CDR2 as SVGAGI. Counted from cysteine to phenylalanine, this CDR3 has 13 amino acids. Only CDR3 DNA is held: 39 bases, read in frame from base 1. The receptor comes from a human donor in good health (CMV status not recorded). Some clones in this sample may be carry-over from other donors' samples. The input for sequencing was cultured PBMCs, taken from culture after CMV antigen stimulation. The sequence joins TRBV6-5 to TRBJ2-1, with the D segment identity uncertain. The DNA sequence follows: TGTGCCAGCAGTTACTCTCCCGACAATGAGCAGTTCTTC. It encodes CASSYSPDNEQFF.